The rows below give T cell receptor beta chains drawn from one sample of a study of cytomegalovirus exposure and HLA in healthy donors. Sequencing used immunoSEQ multiplex PCR; TCRdb keeps in-frame clones, though not all of them. This sample has 140,000 to 150,000 clones, with 75% to 80% found just once. Sample: PBMCs. These receptor sequences come from a woman aged 18-35 years in good health and CMV-seropositive. CDR3s include the opening cysteine and the closing phenylalanine or tryptophan. The D gene is left open where the match is weak. Size is stated for part of the rows, as once, few or many counts, or as a class when the clone is expanded.

clone_size: -; d_call: -; j_call: TRBJ1-2; v_call: TRBV11-2; cdr3_aa: CASSPRTEANSYGYTF; cdr3_nt: TGTGCCAGCAGCCCCCGGACAGAAGCTAATTCCTATGGCTACACCTTC
clone_size: -; d_call: -; j_call: TRBJ1-4; v_call: TRBV7-9; cdr3_aa: CASSLELGGDEKLFF; cdr3_nt: TGTGCCAGCAGCTTAGAATTGGGAGGGGATGAAAAACTGTTTTTT
clone_size: -; d_call: -; j_call: TRBJ2-5; v_call: TRBV7-8; cdr3_aa: CASSLRRTQYF; cdr3_nt: TGTGCCAGCAGCTTAAGGAGGACCCAGTACTTC
clone_size: few; d_call: TRBD2; j_call: TRBJ2-1; v_call: TRBV7-8; cdr3_aa: CASSFITGGVSEQFF; cdr3_nt: TGTGCCAGCAGCTTTATAACCGGGGGGGTCAGTGAGCAGTTCTTC
clone_size: -; d_call: TRBD1; j_call: TRBJ1-3; v_call: TRBV4-1; cdr3_aa: CASSHPGQGAGNTIYF; cdr3_nt: TGCGCCAGCAGCCATCCGGGACAGGGGGCTGGAAACACCATATATTTT
clone_size: once; d_call: TRBD2; j_call: TRBJ2-3; v_call: TRBV5-4; cdr3_aa: CASSSKAGSTDTQYF; cdr3_nt: TGTGCCAGCAGCTCAAAAGCGGGGAGCACAGATACGCAGTATTTT
clone_size: -; d_call: -; j_call: TRBJ1-3; v_call: TRBV18; cdr3_aa: CASSPFPGSGNTIYF; cdr3_nt: TGTGCCAGCTCACCATTCCCAGGCTCTGGAAACACCATATATTTT
clone_size: -; d_call: TRBD1; j_call: TRBJ1-1; v_call: TRBV7-6; cdr3_aa: CASSLAGTGMGNTEAFF; cdr3_nt: TGTGCCAGCAGCTTAGCCGGGACAGGAATGGGGAACACTGAAGCTTTCTTT
clone_size: -; d_call: -; j_call: TRBJ1-6; v_call: TRBV19; cdr3_aa: CASTASPGVGRSPLHF; cdr3_nt: TGTGCCAGTACCGCATCCCCGGGGGTGGGTCGTTCACCCCTCCACTTT
clone_size: -; d_call: -; j_call: TRBJ1-5; v_call: TRBV29-1; cdr3_aa: CSVEGTPNQPQHF; cdr3_nt: TGCAGCGTTGAGGGGACACCCAATCAGCCCCAGCATTTT
clone_size: -; d_call: TRBD1; j_call: TRBJ2-7; v_call: TRBV27; cdr3_aa: CASSLSPAGTAFYEQYF; cdr3_nt: TGTGCCAGCAGTTTATCCCCCGCCGGGACAGCCTTCTACGAGCAGTACTTC
clone_size: -; d_call: -; j_call: TRBJ2-1; v_call: TRBV28; cdr3_aa: CASSLSGANEQFF; cdr3_nt: TGTGCCAGCAGTTTATCAGGGGCAAATGAGCAGTTCTTC
clone_size: -; d_call: -; j_call: TRBJ1-1; v_call: TRBV29-1; cdr3_aa: CSVESGVNTEAFF; cdr3_nt: TGCAGCGTTGAATCGGGGGTAAACACTGAAGCTTTCTTT
clone_size: -; d_call: -; j_call: TRBJ1-5; v_call: TRBV6-5; cdr3_aa: CASSEDTYSEPQHF; cdr3_nt: TGTGCCAGCAGTGAAGACACCTATTCGGAGCCCCAGCATTTT
clone_size: -; d_call: TRBD1; j_call: TRBJ2-7; v_call: TRBV6-6; cdr3_aa: CASATGGRTYEQYF; cdr3_nt: TGTGCCAGCGCGACAGGGGGCCGAACCTACGAGCAGTACTTC
clone_size: -; d_call: TRBD1; j_call: TRBJ2-3; v_call: TRBV18; cdr3_aa: CASSPRDRTSSTDTQYF; cdr3_nt: TGTGCCAGCTCACCACGGGACAGGACCTCAAGCACAGATACGCAGTATTTT
clone_size: -; d_call: TRBD1; j_call: TRBJ2-1; v_call: TRBV19; cdr3_aa: CASTRTGSYNEQFF; cdr3_nt: TGTGCCAGTACTAGGACAGGGTCCTACAATGAGCAGTTCTTC
clone_size: -; d_call: -; j_call: TRBJ2-7; v_call: TRBV2; cdr3_aa: CASSSGTYEQYF; cdr3_nt: TGTGCCAGCAGTTCGGGGACCTACGAGCAGTACTTC
clone_size: -; d_call: -; j_call: TRBJ2-1; v_call: TRBV20-1; cdr3_aa: CSASGDNEQFF; cdr3_nt: TGCAGTGCTAGCGGGGACAATGAGCAGTTCTTC
clone_size: -; d_call: -; j_call: TRBJ1-2; v_call: TRBV7-6; cdr3_aa: CASSLALGGNGYTF; cdr3_nt: TGTGCCAGCAGCTTAGCGCTCGGGGGAAATGGCTACACCTTC
clone_size: -; d_call: TRBD2; j_call: TRBJ2-5; v_call: TRBV7-2; cdr3_aa: CASSRGGGGQETQYF; cdr3_nt: TGTGCCAGCAGCCGGGGCGGCGGGGGACAAGAGACCCAGTACTTC
clone_size: -; d_call: -; j_call: TRBJ1-5; v_call: TRBV19; cdr3_aa: CASSFRTVNNQPQHF; cdr3_nt: TGTGCCAGTAGTTTCAGGACAGTGAACAATCAGCCCCAGCATTTT
clone_size: -; d_call: TRBD1; j_call: TRBJ1-1; v_call: TRBV7-2; cdr3_aa: CASSPRTGERNTEAFF; cdr3_nt: TGTGCCAGCAGCCCTCGGACAGGGGAGAGGAACACTGAAGCTTTCTTT
clone_size: -; d_call: TRBD1; j_call: TRBJ1-3; v_call: TRBV19; cdr3_aa: CASSALTGGSGNTIYF; cdr3_nt: TGTGCCAGTAGTGCCCTGACAGGGGGCTCTGGAAACACCATATATTTT
clone_size: -; d_call: -; j_call: TRBJ1-4; v_call: TRBV25-1; cdr3_aa: CASSRKGLPNEKLFF; cdr3_nt: TGTGCCAGCAGTCGTAAGGGACTTCCTAATGAAAAACTGTTTTTT
clone_size: -; d_call: TRBD1; j_call: TRBJ2-7; v_call: TRBV6-1; cdr3_aa: CASSESDRGGYEQYF; cdr3_nt: TGTGCCAGCAGTGAATCGGACAGGGGGGGCTACGAGCAGTACTTC
clone_size: once; d_call: -; j_call: TRBJ1-1; v_call: TRBV19; cdr3_aa: CASQRGRYNTEAFF; cdr3_nt: TGTGCCAGCCAAAGGGGCAGGTACAACACTGAAGCTTTCTTT
clone_size: -; d_call: TRBD1; j_call: TRBJ1-1; v_call: TRBV12-5; cdr3_aa: CASGSGQPNTEAFF; cdr3_nt: TGTGCTAGTGGTTCGGGACAGCCGAACACTGAAGCTTTCTTT